Detailed here is one TCR beta chain. Cohorts were based on clinical histories the participants reported. Methods used by the authors: Quantification of nucleated cells was approximated via reference gene primer amplification. TCRdb's table, derived via immunoSEQ multiplex PCR, lists solely in-frame clones and lacks some. V, J and clone size are taken as reported in that table, and D and trimming were inferred from the DNA itself. The sample holds around 450,000 clones, about 90% seen once. V was clipped by 0 bases and J by 1 base; unmatched bases: 2. CDR3 length: 15 residues. The germline V gene encodes CDR1 SGHVS and CDR2 FQNEAQ. The sample originates from a study of blood T cell repertoires in COVID-19. At the level of the study: Samples taken during acute and convalescent COVID-19 were collected in the United States, Italy and Spain.

The sequenced sample consisted of PBMCs or T cells enriched from blood (not recorded which). This chain links TRBV7-8 with TRBJ2-7, with 8 bases lining up with TRBD2. The receptor was derived from a man between 18 and 35 years old who had recovered from COVID-19. The CDR3 is CASSLAGLESYEQYF. DNA of the CDR3: TGTGCCAGCAGCTTAGCGGGACTAGAGTCCTACGAGCAGTACTTC.